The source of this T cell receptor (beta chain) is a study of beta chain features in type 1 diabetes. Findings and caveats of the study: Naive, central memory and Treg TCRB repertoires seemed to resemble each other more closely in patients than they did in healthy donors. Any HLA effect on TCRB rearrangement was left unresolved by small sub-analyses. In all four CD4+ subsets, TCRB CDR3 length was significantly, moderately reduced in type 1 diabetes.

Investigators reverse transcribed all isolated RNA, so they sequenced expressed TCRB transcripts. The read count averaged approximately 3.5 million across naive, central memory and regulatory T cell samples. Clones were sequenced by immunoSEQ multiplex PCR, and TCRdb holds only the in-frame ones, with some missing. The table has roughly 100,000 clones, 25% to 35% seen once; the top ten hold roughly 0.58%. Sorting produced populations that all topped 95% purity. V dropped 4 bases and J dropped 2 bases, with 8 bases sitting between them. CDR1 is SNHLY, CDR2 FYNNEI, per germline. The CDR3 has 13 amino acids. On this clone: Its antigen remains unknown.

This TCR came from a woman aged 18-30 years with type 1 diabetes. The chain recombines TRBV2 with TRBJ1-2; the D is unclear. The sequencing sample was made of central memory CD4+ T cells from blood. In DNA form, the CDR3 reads TGTGCCAGCAGTGTAGGAGAAAACTATGGCTACACCTTC. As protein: CASSVGENYGYTF. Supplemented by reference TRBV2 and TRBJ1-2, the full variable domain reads EPEVTQTPSHQVTQMGQEVILRCVPISNHLYFYWYRQILGQKVEFLVSFYNNEISEKSEIFDDQFSVERPDGSNFTLKIRSTKLEDSAMYFCASSVGENYGYTFGSGTRLTVV.